The 28 T cell receptor beta chains below come from one sample, sequenced in a study of Graves' ophthalmopathy and Graves' hyperthyroidism. CDR3 regions of TCR beta were amplified from RNA transcripts. HTBI-primed RT-PCR formed the first round, and a multiplex PCR formed the second. TCRdb re-called the multiplex PCR reads through MiXCR, storing one row per CDR3 protein. The profile shows 400,000 to 500,000 distinct CDR3 sequences, roughly 20% of them singletons. Sequencing was performed on peripheral blood. All receptors derive from a woman aged 18-29 years with stable Graves' hyperthyroidism.

There are a few counts of this clonotype. A much bigger clone sits one base away, suggesting this may be a read error. The chain carries TRBV6-1 and TRBJ1-6, with D tentatively TRBD1 (5 bases). The CDR3 totals 16 residues. The germline CDR1 and CDR2 sequences are MNHNS and SASEGT. CDR3: CASSGLGASYNSHLHF. The DNA for the CDR3 is TGTGCCAGCAGTGGGCTCGGGGCAAGCTATAATTCACACCTCCACTTT.

Regarding this clonotype: A much larger clone lies one base from this, so it may be a read error. This chain uses TRBV30 with TRBJ1-3; no definite D call. This CDR3 spans 14 amino acids. Germline assignment: CDR1 GTSNPN and CDR2 SVGIG (reference sequence). V lost 5 bases and J lost 0, with 11 bases in between. The CDR3 sequence: CAWGKQSSGNTIYF. The DNA of the CDR3 is TGTGCCTGGGGTAAACAGAGCTCTGGAAACACCATATATTTT.

This chain uses TRBV12-3 or TRBV12-4 with TRBJ1-5, with 10 bases identical to TRBD1. The V gene end was trimmed by 6 bases and the J gene end by 5 bases; junction bases not matched to a gene: 7. This CDR3 is built from 15 residues. CDR3 bases: TGTGCCAGCAGCAAAACGGGACAGGGGTATCAGCCCCAGCATTTT. Residues: CASSKTGQGYQPQHF.

V usage is TRBV30 and J usage is TRBJ1-1; tentatively, D is TRBD1 (5 bases). The CDR3 is made up of 14 amino acids. V shed 3 bases and J shed 1 base, with 12 bases lying between them. CDR1 is GTSNPN, CDR2 SVGIG, per germline (reference sequence). CDR3 loop: CAWREGEGNTEAFF. The CDR3 DNA reads as TGTGCCTGGAGAGAAGGGGAGGGGAACACTGAAGCTTTCTTT.

V and J are TRBV2 and TRBJ2-3, with 11 bases lining up with TRBD2. The CDR3 is 17 residues long. The V and J ends lost 0 bases and 2 bases, in that order; junction bases with no gene match: 4. Germline CDR1 reads SNHLY; CDR2 reads FYNNEI. This CDR3 reads CASSEASTSGITDTQYF. The CDR3 DNA follows: TGTGCCAGCAGTGAAGCCTCGACTAGCGGGATCACAGATACGCAGTATTTT.

In this sample, this clonotype turned up many times. The chain has TRBV6-2 or TRBV6-3 and TRBJ1-5; 7 bases align to TRBD1. The CDR3 extends over 14 amino acids. Germline V gene lookup returns CDR1 MNHEY and CDR2 SVGEGT. J lost 5 bases, V lost 6 bases, and 7 bases had no gene match. The CDR3 sequence: CASRATGHHQPQHF. CDR3 nucleotide sequence: TGTGCCAGCAGGGCGACAGGGCACCATCAGCCCCAGCATTTT.

This clonotype was recorded at least ten times. V is TRBV2 and J is TRBJ2-5; 7 nucleotides match TRBD1. Germline loops: CDR1 SNHLY, CDR2 FYNNEI. With 1 base clipped from V and 5 bases from J, the junction kept 7 bases outside the gene matches. CDR3 length: 15 residues. CDR3 residues: CASSEGIGGAETQYF. CDR3 DNA: TGTGCCAGCAGTGAAGGCATAGGGGGCGCGGAGACCCAGTACTTC.

This clonotype was counted only a few times. The chain employs TRBV10-3 and TRBJ2-4; D is unclear. From germline, CDR1 is ENHRY and CDR2 SYGVKD. Trimming removed 0 bases at V and 0 bases at J, with 18 bases between. CDR3 length equals 19 residues. The CDR3 spells CAISESMLVSDRAKNIQYF. CDR3 in DNA: TGTGCCATCAGTGAGTCGATGTTAGTCAGCGATAGAGCCAAAAACATTCAGTACTTC.

Ten or more counts support this clonotype. In nucleotides, the CDR3 is TGTGCCTGGAGTGTACACGAGACCCAGTACTTC. Translation: CAWSVHETQYF. V and J are TRBV30 and TRBJ2-5; D is unclear. This CDR3 has 11 amino acids. Trimming shortened V by 0 bases and J by 5 bases, and 4 bases separated the two germline ends. Per germline, CDR1 GTSNPN and CDR2 SVGIG (reference sequence).

This clonotype has a handful of counts. The J gene is TRBJ2-7, the V gene TRBV28; 12 positions match TRBD2. Germline V gene data show CDR1 as MDHEN and CDR2 as SYDVKM. The CDR3 extends over 15 amino acids. J was trimmed by 5 bases and V by 7 bases; bases with no gene match: 9. DNA of the CDR3: TGTGCCAGCACCCTCGGTGGGACTAGCGGGCACGAGCAGTACTTC. Translated: CASTLGGTSGHEQYF.

This clonotype was seen ten or more times. The genes are TRBV7-2 and TRBJ2-2, with 8 bases identical to TRBD2. Germline values: CDR1 SGHTA, CDR2 FQGNSA. After removal of 0 bases from V and 7 bases from J, the junction contained 4 bases not matched to a gene. There are 15 residues in the CDR3. CDR3 region: CASSLAGTSHGELFF. CDR3 in DNA: TGTGCCAGCAGCTTAGCGGGGACTAGTCACGGGGAGCTGTTTTTT.

This clonotype was seen many times. This chain uses TRBV6-1 with TRBJ2-3, with a weak D call TRBD2 (5 bases). Germline lookup yields CDR1 MNHNS and CDR2 SASEGT. This CDR3 is 15 amino acids long. V dropped 7 bases and J dropped 7 bases, with 21 bases sitting between them. As DNA, the CDR3 is TGTGCCAGCACCGGGGTAGGGTATTGGGAGAATACGCAGTATTTT. Its translation is CASTGVGYWENTQYF.

At least ten counts were recorded for this clonotype. The rearrangement uses TRBV28 and TRBJ1-6; D remains unclear. V lost 8 bases, J lost 5 bases, and 13 bases lay in between. Germline-derived CDR1 and CDR2 are MDHEN and SYDVKM. This CDR3 region has 14 residues. The CDR3 DNA follows: TGTGCCAGCGGAACAGACGGACATAATTCACCCCTCCACTTT. Translated, it gives CASGTDGHNSPLHF.

The table lists this clonotype with many counts. This may arise from a read error, as a much more abundant clone is one base away. Here the CDR3 reads CASSYRTSQETQYF. Written as DNA, the CDR3 is TGTGCCAGCAGTTACAGGACATCGCAAGAGACCCAGTACTTC. The gene calls are TRBV6-5 and TRBJ2-5, with a possible D match to TRBD1 (5 bases). The CDR3 length is 14 residues. Trimming took 2 bases from V and 2 from J, leaving 9 bases between them. Germline CDR1 is MNHEY and CDR2 is SVGAGI.

Many counts were recorded for this clonotype. The chain links TRBV11-2 to TRBJ2-2; D gene unclear. V was clipped by 2 bases and J by 6 bases, with 7 bases between them. The CDR3 has 13 amino acids. Germline CDR1 reads SGHAT; CDR2 reads FQNNGV. DNA for the CDR3: TGTGCCAGCAGCTTAATTGTGGCCGGGGAGCTGTTTTTT. The encoded protein is CASSLIVAGELFF.

This clonotype was found many times. The chain employs TRBV19 and TRBJ2-7; TRBD1 aligns across 9 bases. Germline V CDR1 and CDR2: LNHDA, SQIVND (reference sequence). V was pared by 6 bases and J by 3 bases, with 12 bases of the junction left unmatched. The CDR3 consists of 16 residues. CDR3 in DNA: TGTGCCAGTAGCCCTGACCGGGACAGGGTTTTCTACGAGCAGTACTTC. Translation: CASSPDRDRVFYEQYF.

This clonotype came up many times. The chain recombines TRBV6-5 with TRBJ2-7; no clear D. V shed 2 bases and J shed 1 base, with 15 bases lying between them. Germline V gives CDR1 MNHEY, CDR2 SVGAGI. The CDR3 has 16 amino acids. CDR3 loop: CASSYIRDLGSYEQYF. The CDR3 DNA reads TGTGCCAGCAGTTACATTCGAGATTTGGGTTCCTACGAGCAGTACTTC.

CDR3 nucleotides: TGTGCCAGCAGTTTCTGGCGGGAGAACACTGAAGCTTTCTTT. Amino acid sequence: CASSFWRENTEAFF. V gene TRBV28 combines with J gene TRBJ1-1; D remains ambiguous. Between the trimmed V and J ends, which lost 3 bases and 1 base, there was a span of 9 bases. This CDR3 region has 14 residues. Germline V gene lookup returns CDR1 MDHEN and CDR2 SYDVKM.

The genes are TRBV7-3 and TRBJ2-3, with 7 positions matching TRBD2. This CDR3 comprises 13 residues. The J segment lost 2 bases and the V segment lost 10 bases, leaving 6 bases of the junction unmatched. CDR1 is SGHTA, CDR2 FQGTGA, per germline. The CDR3 loop is CATGEGSTDTQYF. For the CDR3, the DNA is TGTGCCACCGGGGAGGGGTCCACAGATACGCAGTATTTT.

This clonotype was detected ten times or more. At one boundary the junction diverges from the germline segment, which might be a read error. The chain has TRBV7-8 and TRBJ2-7, with TRBD2 identical over 13 bases. This CDR3 is 16 amino acids long. CDR1 is SGHVS, CDR2 FQNEAQ, per germline. CDR3 protein: CASSLARTSGSTEQYF. DNA for the CDR3: TGTGCCAGCAGCCTAGCTCGGACTAGCGGGAGTACCGAGCAGTACTTC.

The V call is TRBV20-1, the J call TRBJ1-5; TRBD1 might be the D (5 bases). The CDR3 runs 14 residues. Germline V gene sequence: CDR1 DFQATT, CDR2 SNEGSKA (reference sequence). V was pared by 0 bases and J by 1 base, with 7 bases between. CDR3 in amino acids: CSARDPGSNQPQHF. The CDR3 DNA is TGCAGTGCTAGAGATCCAGGGAGCAATCAGCCCCAGCATTTT.

The chain combines TRBV28 with TRBJ2-7; the D gene could be TRBD1 or TRBD2 (5 bases each). Germline CDR1 reads MDHEN; CDR2 reads SYDVKM. The CDR3 spans 13 residues. Deletions cut 4 bases from V and 9 bases from J, with 16 bases between. CDR3 bases: TGTGCCAGCAGTTCCCGGGACCCGGCTTGGCAGTACTTC. Encoded protein: CASSSRDPAWQYF.

In its sample, this clonotype was seen a few times. The chain joins TRBV10-3 to TRBJ2-7; 7 bases map to TRBD1. The germline gives CDR1 ENHRY, CDR2 SYGVKD. V gave up 6 bases and J gave up 4 bases; unmatched junction bases: 12. There are 15 residues in the CDR3. For the CDR3, the DNA is TGTGCCATCAGCGAATACAGGGGTGGGGGATACGAGCAGTACTTC. This gives the protein CAISEYRGGGYEQYF.

This clonotype was seen ten or more times. The chain recombines TRBV25-1 with TRBJ2-7; unclear D gene. The CDR3 consists of 13 residues. The V gene's germline CDR1 is MGHDK and CDR2 SYGVNS. V was shortened by 7 bases and J by 0 bases, with 10 bases between the two germline ends. The CDR3 spells CASTRSGSYEQYF. The CDR3, as DNA: TGTGCCAGCACCAGGAGTGGCTCCTACGAGCAGTACTTC.

This clonotype showed up just once. The V call is TRBV27, the J call TRBJ1-2, with 7 bases identical to TRBD1. V was pared by 8 bases and J by 6 bases, with 12 bases of the junction left unmatched. CDR1 MNHEY and CDR2 SMNVEV come from the germline V gene (reference sequence). The CDR3 is 14 residues long. The CDR3 coding sequence is TGTGCCAGCTCCCCTGCCCAGGGGGTGGATGGCTACACCTTC. Translating it yields CASSPAQGVDGYTF.

The chain has TRBV11-1 and TRBJ1-1, with D maybe TRBD1 (6 bases). V was shortened by 5 bases and J by 5 bases, with 12 bases between the two germline ends. The CDR3 runs to 13 residues. Germline CDR1 is SGHAT and CDR2 is FQDESV (reference sequence). The CDR3 loop is CASSPYRETEAFF. The CDR3 DNA reads as TGTGCCAGCAGCCCATACAGGGAAACTGAAGCTTTCTTT. Supplemented by reference TRBV11-1 and TRBJ1-1, the full variable domain reads EAEVAQSPRYKITEKSQAVAFWCDPISGHATLYWYRQILGQGPELLVQFQDESVVDDSQLPKDRFSAERLKGVDSTLKIQPAELGDSAMYLCASSPYRETEAFFGQGTRLTVV.

Notes on this clonotype: Given a much more abundant clone one base away, this may be a read error. The CDR3 reads CTSSSGTSKEETQYF. The CDR3 DNA is TGCACCAGCAGCTCCGGGACTAGCAAGGAAGAGACCCAGTACTTC. The rearrangement joins TRBV5-1 to TRBJ2-5; 9 bases match TRBD2. Looked up from germline, CDR1 is SGHRS and CDR2 is YFSETQ. This CDR3 is built from 15 residues.

The V and J genes are TRBV20-1 and TRBJ2-7; possible D gene TRBD2, 6 bases. Germline V lookup: CDR1 DFQATT, CDR2 SNEGSKA (reference sequence). The CDR3 has 13 residues. The V gene lost 2 bases and the J gene lost 4 bases, with 12 bases spanning the gap. The CDR3 spells CSARPGVVYEQYF. In DNA, the CDR3 is TGCAGTGCTAGACCGGGAGTTGTATACGAGCAGTACTTC.